These 14 T cell receptor beta chains were all obtained from the same sample, sequenced in a study of PD-L1 blockade in urothelial cancer. Data came from immunoSEQ multiplex PCR; TCRdb stores just in-frame clones and leaves some out. Here the sample spans some 20,000 clones, about 90% being singletons. This specimen consisted of PBMCs, obtained around atezolizumab (anti-PD-L1) treatment. These receptors were taken from a man between 45 and 60 years old with urothelial cancer.

J is TRBJ2-3 and V is TRBV30; 8 bases are shared with TRBD1. The CDR3 is made up of 15 amino acids. The J segment lost 5 bases and the V segment lost 7 bases, leaving 14 bases of the junction unmatched. The germline CDR1 and CDR2 sequences are GTSNPN and SVGIG (reference sequence). CDR3 in DNA: TGTGCCTCGACTGGGGCAGGGGGCATTCGAGATACGCAGTATTTT. Translated, it gives CASTGAGGIRDTQYF.

The genes are TRBV5-1 and TRBJ1-6, with 7 positions matching TRBD1. Germline V lookup: CDR1 SGHRS, CDR2 YFSETQ. The CDR3 extends over 15 amino acids. With V trimmed by 3 bases and J by 7 bases, 7 bases remained unmatched. DNA for the CDR3: TGCGCCAGCAGCTCCAGACAGGGATCGAATTCACCCCTCCACTTT. This encodes CASSSRQGSNSPLHF.

J is TRBJ2-7 and V is TRBV30; the match to TRBD1 covers 7 bases. The CDR3 is made up of 14 amino acids. Germline V gene data show CDR1 as GTSNPN and CDR2 as SVGIG (reference sequence). Trimming cost V 1 base and J 3 bases; bases outside gene matches: 6. CDR3 amino acids: CAWSAQGTLYEQYF. The CDR3 DNA is TGTGCCTGGAGTGCACAGGGGACCCTCTACGAGCAGTACTTC. Supplemented by reference TRBV30 and TRBJ2-7, the full variable domain reads SQTIHQWPATLVQPVGSPLSLECTVEGTSNPNLYWYRQAAGRGLQLLFYSVGIGQISSEVPQNLSASRPQDRQFILSSKKLLLSDSGFYLCAWSAQGTLYEQYFGPGTRLTVT.

V gene TRBV19 combines with J gene TRBJ1-2; 7 bases line up with TRBD1. Per germline, CDR1 LNHDA and CDR2 SQIVND (reference sequence). CDR3 length equals 14 residues. The J segment lost 4 bases and the V segment lost 8 bases, leaving 10 bases of the junction unmatched. CDR3 sequence reads: CASCHLDRSYGYTF. The CDR3 DNA sequence: TGTGCCAGTTGCCATCTGGACAGGAGCTATGGCTACACCTTC. Full variable domain (rest looked up from reference TRBV19 and TRBJ1-2): DGGITQSPKYLFRKEGQNVTLSCEQNLNHDAMYWYRQDPGQGLRLIYYSQIVNDFQKGDIAEGYSVSREKKESFPLTVTSAQKNPTAFYLCASCHLDRSYGYTFGSGTRLTVV.

This rearrangement joins TRBV19 to TRBJ2-1; TRBD2 agrees at 11 bases. There are 15 residues in the CDR3. The V and J ends lost 4 bases and 3 bases, in that order; junction bases with no gene match: 2. Germline-derived CDR1 and CDR2 are LNHDA and SQIVND (reference sequence). DNA for the CDR3: TGTGCCAGTAGTAAACTAGCGGGGGACTACAATGAGCAGTTCTTC. Amino acid sequence: CASSKLAGDYNEQFF.

The chain links TRBV7-2 to TRBJ2-1; 8 nucleotides align to TRBD2. The CDR3 covers 16 residues. CDR1 is SGHTA and CDR2 is FQGNSA in the germline V gene. Trimming took 2 bases from V and 7 from J; bases not matched to a gene: 10. The CDR3 nucleotides are TGTGCCAGCAGCTTACCCGGGACTAGTAGCTTAAATGAGCAGTTCTTC. This encodes CASSLPGTSSLNEQFF.

The V and J genes are TRBV7-3 and TRBJ2-1, with TRBD2 matching 9 bases. The CDR3 is 15 residues long. CDR1 and CDR2 (germline): SGHTA, FQGTGA. Trimming cost V 6 bases and J 8 bases; bases outside gene matches: 11. The CDR3, as DNA: TGTGCCAGCAGACCGCGGGGGGGCAGTTTGGATGAGCAGTTCTTC. It encodes CASRPRGGSLDEQFF.

This chain uses TRBV18 with TRBJ1-1, with D unresolved. Germline values: CDR1 KGHSH, CDR2 LQKENI. There are 13 residues in the CDR3. V lost 1 base and J lost 2, with 5 bases in between. The CDR3 is CASSPRSNTEAFF. In DNA form, the CDR3 reads TGTGCCAGCTCACCACGGAGCAACACTGAAGCTTTCTTT.

V gene TRBV30 combines with J gene TRBJ2-1, with D unclear. This CDR3 region has 13 residues. Germline values: CDR1 GTSNPN, CDR2 SVGIG (reference sequence). V lost 2 bases and J lost 7, with 12 bases in between. The CDR3 reads CAWSFGGGNEQFF. Written as DNA, the CDR3 is TGTGCCTGGAGTTTCGGCGGTGGGAATGAGCAGTTCTTC. The whole variable domain, filled in from reference TRBV30 and TRBJ2-1, reads SQTIHQWPATLVQPVGSPLSLECTVEGTSNPNLYWYRQAAGRGLQLLFYSVGIGQISSEVPQNLSASRPQDRQFILSSKKLLLSDSGFYLCAWSFGGGNEQFFGPGTRLTVL.

The chain links TRBV7-2 to TRBJ2-7; D not resolved. Trimming pared 3 bases from V and 4 bases from J, leaving 10 bases between. This CDR3 has 13 residues. Germline assignment: CDR1 SGHTA and CDR2 FQGNSA. The CDR3 bases are TGTGCCAGCAGCTTCCCCGGGTCGTACGAGCAGTACTTC. It specifies CASSFPGSYEQYF.

V is TRBV28 and J is TRBJ2-7, with 10 bases lining up with TRBD2. J was trimmed by 3 bases and V by 8 bases; bases with no gene match: 16. This CDR3 contains 17 residues. Germline CDR1 MDHEN, CDR2 SYDVKM. The CDR3 sequence is CASANTREGLALYEQYF. Here the CDR3 DNA reads TGTGCCAGCGCAAACACGCGGGAGGGACTAGCGCTCTACGAGCAGTACTTC.

The V call is TRBV28, the J call TRBJ2-5; 10 nucleotides agree with TRBD2. Germline values: CDR1 MDHEN, CDR2 SYDVKM. V shed 5 bases and J 4 bases; nucleotides not matched to a gene: 7. The CDR3 consists of 15 residues. The CDR3 bases are TGTGCCAGCAGTGACATAGCGGGAGGCGCAGAGACCCAGTACTTC. Protein: CASSDIAGGAETQYF.

The chain combines TRBV30 with TRBJ2-1; 10 nucleotides align to TRBD2. Per the germline V gene, CDR1 is GTSNPN and CDR2 is SVGIG (reference sequence). The V and J ends lost 0 bases and 7 bases, in that order; junction bases with no gene match: 12. The CDR3 sequence is 17 residues long. The chain's CDR3 is CAWSVHGSGGIRNEQFF. The CDR3 nucleotides read TGTGCCTGGAGTGTACACGGTAGCGGGGGGATCAGGAATGAGCAGTTCTTC.

The chain has TRBV5-3 and TRBJ2-7, with a weak D call TRBD2 (5 bases). TRBV5-3 is designated an ORF whose function remains uncertain. The V gene lost 5 bases and the J gene lost 1 base, with 22 bases spanning the gap. The CDR3 sequence is 17 residues long. In nucleotides, the CDR3 is TGTGCCAGAAGTCAGGTCGATACTCAATGGAGGTCCTACGAGCAGTACTTC. It encodes CARSQVDTQWRSYEQYF.